What follows describes a single TCR beta chain. The antigen is undetermined. CDR3 length: 15 residues. In germline, CDR1 is MNHEY, CDR2 SVGEGT. Each CD8+ T cell subset was flow-sorted in triplicate. Every sort contained around 310,000 cells. The data belong to a study of CXCR3-negative and CXCR3-positive naive CD8 T cells. Study-level information: For each library, about 1.5 +/- 0.3 million TRB reads were obtained, about 135 million in total. General study results and limits: Cryopreserved cells showed partially decreased CXCR3 expression, and most assays used fresh PBMCs. Comparably high diversity marked both naive subsets, whereas memory CD8+ cells had much lower diversity.

TRB cDNA libraries were made by UMI-labeled 5' RACE. TCRdb reprocessed the 5' RACE reads and stores each CDR3 protein as one record, lacking DNA. There are tens of thousands of distinct CDR3 sequences in the sample, with roughly 14% held by the top ten. Sequencing input: memory CD8+ T cells from blood. The chain combines TRBV6-2 or TRBV6-3 with TRBJ2-1; the D call of TRBD2 rests on TCRdb alone, since no DNA is present to check it. The TCR was taken from a human donor in good health. Some clones in this sample may be carry-over from other donors' samples. The CDR3 sequence is CASSYSSSGGNKQFF.